The clone carrying this T cell receptor beta chain showed up just a few times. CDR1 is SGHRS, CDR2 YFSETQ, per germline. The CDR3 contains 12 residues. V was pared by 4 bases and J by 5 bases, with 9 bases between. These data are taken from a study of beta chain features in type 1 diabetes. Expressed TCRB transcripts were sequenced, since all the RNA that had been isolated was reverse transcribed. Here immunoSEQ multiplex PCR was the method, and the copy in TCRdb shows in-frame clones only, minus some. The table shows almost 350,000 clones, with less than 20% occurring only once. The sample was naive CD4+ T cells from blood. This TCR came from a woman younger than 35 in good health. This chain uses TRBV5-1 with TRBJ1-1, with D possibly matching TRBD1 (6 bases). CDR3 nucleotides: TGCGCCAGCAGCATACAGGGAACTGAAGCTTTCTTT. This encodes CASSIQGTEAFF.